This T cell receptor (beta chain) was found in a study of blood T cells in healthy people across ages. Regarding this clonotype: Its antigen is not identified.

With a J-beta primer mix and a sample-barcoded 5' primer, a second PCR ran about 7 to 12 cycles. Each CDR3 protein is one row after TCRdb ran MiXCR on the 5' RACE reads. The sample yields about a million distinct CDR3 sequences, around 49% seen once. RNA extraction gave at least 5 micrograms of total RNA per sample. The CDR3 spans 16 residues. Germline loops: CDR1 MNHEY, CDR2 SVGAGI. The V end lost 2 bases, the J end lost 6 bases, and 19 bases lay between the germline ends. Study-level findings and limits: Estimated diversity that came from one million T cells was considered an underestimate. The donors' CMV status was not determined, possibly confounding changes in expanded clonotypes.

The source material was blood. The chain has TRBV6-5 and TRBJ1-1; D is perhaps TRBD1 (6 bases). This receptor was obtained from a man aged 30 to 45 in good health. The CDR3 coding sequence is TGTGCCAGCAGTTACATACCCGAAGGCAGGGGCGCTGAAGCTTTCTTT. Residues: CASSYIPEGRGAEAFF.